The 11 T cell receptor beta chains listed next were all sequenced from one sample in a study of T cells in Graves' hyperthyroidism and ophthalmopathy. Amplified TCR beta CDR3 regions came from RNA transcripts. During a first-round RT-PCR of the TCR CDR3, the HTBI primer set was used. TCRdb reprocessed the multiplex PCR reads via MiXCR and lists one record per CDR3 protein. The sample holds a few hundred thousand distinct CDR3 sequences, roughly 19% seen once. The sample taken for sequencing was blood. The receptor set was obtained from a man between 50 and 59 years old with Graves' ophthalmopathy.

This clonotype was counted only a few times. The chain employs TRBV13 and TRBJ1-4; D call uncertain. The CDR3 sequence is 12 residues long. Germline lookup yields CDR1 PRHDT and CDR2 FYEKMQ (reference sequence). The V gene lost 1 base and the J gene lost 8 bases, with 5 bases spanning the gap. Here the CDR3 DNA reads TGTGCCAGCAGCTTAGCCGAGGAAAAACTGTTTTTT. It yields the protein CASSLAEEKLFF.

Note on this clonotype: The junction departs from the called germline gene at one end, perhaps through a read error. CDR3 sequence reads: CAGSYMTTPSTDTQYF. CDR3 nucleotide sequence: TGTGCCGGCAGCTACATGACGACACCTAGCACAGATACGCAGTATTTT. This chain connects TRBV7-2 to TRBJ2-3; D ambiguous. There are 16 residues in the CDR3. Germline V gene sequence: CDR1 SGHTA, CDR2 FQGNSA.

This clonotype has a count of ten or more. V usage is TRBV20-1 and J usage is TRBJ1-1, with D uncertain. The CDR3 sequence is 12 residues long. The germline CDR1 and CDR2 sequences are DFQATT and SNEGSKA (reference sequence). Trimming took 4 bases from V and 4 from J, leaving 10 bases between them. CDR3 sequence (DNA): TGCAGTGCTACCGAAGGAGGCACTGAAGCTTTCTTT. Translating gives CSATEGGTEAFF.

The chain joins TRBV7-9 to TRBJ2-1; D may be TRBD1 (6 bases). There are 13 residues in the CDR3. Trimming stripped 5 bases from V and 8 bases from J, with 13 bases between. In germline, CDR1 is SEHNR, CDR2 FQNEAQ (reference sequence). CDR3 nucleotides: TGTGCCAGCAGCCTACAGGGTCTCGATGAGCAGTTCTTC. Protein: CASSLQGLDEQFF.

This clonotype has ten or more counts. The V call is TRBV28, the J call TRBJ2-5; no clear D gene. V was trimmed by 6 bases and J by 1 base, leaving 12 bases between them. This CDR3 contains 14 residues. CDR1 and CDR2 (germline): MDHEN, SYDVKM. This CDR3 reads CASSAHGGQETQYF. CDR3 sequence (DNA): TGTGCCAGCAGCGCCCACGGCGGCCAAGAGACCCAGTACTTC.

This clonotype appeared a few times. The DNA of the CDR3 is TGCAGCGTTACCCGACACTCGGGTATCTCCTACGAGCAGTACTTC. Its translation: CSVTRHSGISYEQYF. V gene TRBV29-1 combines with J gene TRBJ2-7; D is unclear. The CDR3 runs to 15 residues. V dropped 5 bases and J dropped 0 bases, with 17 bases sitting between them. Germline V gene sequence: CDR1 SQVTM, CDR2 ANQGSEA.

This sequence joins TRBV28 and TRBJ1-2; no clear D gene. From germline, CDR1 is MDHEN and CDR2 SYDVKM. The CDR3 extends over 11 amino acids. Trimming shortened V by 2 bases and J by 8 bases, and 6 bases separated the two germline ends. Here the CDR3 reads CASSLMGGYTF. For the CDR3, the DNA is TGTGCCAGCAGTTTAATGGGGGGCTACACCTTC.

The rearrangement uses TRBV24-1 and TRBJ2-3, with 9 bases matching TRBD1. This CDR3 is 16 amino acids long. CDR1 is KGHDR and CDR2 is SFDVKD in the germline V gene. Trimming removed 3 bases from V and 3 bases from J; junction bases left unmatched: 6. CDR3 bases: TGTGCCACCAGTGATCCTAGGACAGGGGCTACAGATACGCAGTATTTT. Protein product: CATSDPRTGATDTQYF.

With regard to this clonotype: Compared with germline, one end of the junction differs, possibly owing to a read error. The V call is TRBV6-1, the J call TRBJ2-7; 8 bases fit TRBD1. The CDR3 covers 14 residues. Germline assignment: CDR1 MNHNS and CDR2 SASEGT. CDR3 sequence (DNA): TGTGCCAGCAGACCCAGACAGGGGAGAAACGAGCAGTGCTTC. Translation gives CASRPRQGRNEQCF.

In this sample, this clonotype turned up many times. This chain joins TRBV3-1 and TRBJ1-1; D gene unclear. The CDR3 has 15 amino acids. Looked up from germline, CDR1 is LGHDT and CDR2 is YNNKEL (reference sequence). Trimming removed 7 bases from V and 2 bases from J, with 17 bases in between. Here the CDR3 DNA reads TGTGCCAGCACCACCACGGGCAGGAGAAACACTGAAGCTTTCTTT. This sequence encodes CASTTTGRRNTEAFF.

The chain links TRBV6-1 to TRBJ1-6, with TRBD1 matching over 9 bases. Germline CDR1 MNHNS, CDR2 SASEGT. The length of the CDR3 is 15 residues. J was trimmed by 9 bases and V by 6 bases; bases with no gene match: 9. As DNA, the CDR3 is TGTGCCAGCAGGTCCCTGGGACAGGGTAGTTCACCCCTCCACTTT. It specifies CASRSLGQGSSPLHF.